The rows below give T cell receptor beta chains drawn from one sample of a study of cytomegalovirus exposure and HLA in healthy donors. Profiled with immunoSEQ multiplex PCR; TCRdb holds only in-frame clones, not every one. The data show approximately 100,000 clones, about 80% seen once. Sequencing was performed on PBMCs. These receptors originate from a man younger than 30 in good health and CMV-seropositive. The CDR3 runs from the conserved cysteine through the conserved F or W. A D gene is named only where the DNA matches it firmly. Only some rows state a clone size, as once, few, many or a class for expanded clones.

>TRBV19|TRBD2|-|TRBJ2-1
CASSTRMGGGGYEQFF
TGTGCCAGTAGTACCCGGATGGGCGGGGGGGGCTATGAGCAGTTCTTC
>TRBV28|-|-|TRBJ2-7
CASSPMFSYEQYF
TGTGCCAGCAGTCCAATGTTCTCCTACGAGCAGTACTTC
>TRBV6-5|-|-|TRBJ2-2
CASSTRQRNTGELFF
TGTGCCAGCAGCACTCGACAGAGGAACACCGGGGAGCTGTTTTTT
>TRBV19|TRBD2|-|TRBJ2-5
CASTYTGGETQYF
TGTGCCAGTACCTATACCGGGGGGGAGACCCAGTACTTC
>TRBV30|-|-|TRBJ2-1
CAWSPGPNNEQFF
TGTGCCTGGAGTCCAGGGCCTAACAATGAGCAGTTCTTC
>TRBV11-2|TRBD1|-|TRBJ2-5
CASTSTDRGRETQYF
TGTGCCAGCACCTCGACGGACAGGGGACGGGAGACCCAGTACTTC
>TRBV6-1|TRBD1|-|TRBJ2-7
CASAGQGAAADEQYF
TGTGCCAGCGCCGGACAGGGGGCGGCCGCGGACGAGCAGTACTTC
>TRBV6-5|-|-|TRBJ2-1
CASTPTGAYNEQFF
TGTGCCAGCACCCCGACCGGGGCCTACAATGAGCAGTTCTTC
>TRBV5-1|TRBD2|-|TRBJ2-5
CASSPSGGEATQYF
TGCGCCAGCAGCCCCAGCGGGGGAGAAGCGACCCAGTACTTC
>TRBV12-5|TRBD2|-|TRBJ2-1
CASERTSGGEQFF
TGTGCTAGTGAGCGGACTAGCGGTGGTGAGCAGTTCTTC
>TRBV7-3|-|-|TRBJ2-3
CASSFRGETDTQYF
TGTGCCAGCAGCTTCAGGGGGGAAACAGATACGCAGTATTTT
>TRBV19|TRBD1|-|TRBJ1-5
CASNGQGITQPQHF
TGTGCCAGTAATGGACAGGGTATCACTCAGCCCCAGCATTTT
>TRBV7-8|-|-|TRBJ2-7
CASSLAQDRTYEQYF
TGTGCCAGCAGCTTAGCGCAGGACAGAACCTACGAGCAGTACTTC
>TRBV9|-|-|TRBJ2-1
CASSGTRQLF
TGTGCCAGCAGTGGGACTCGGCAGCTCTTC
>TRBV7-2|TRBD1|-|TRBJ1-2
CASSRTGTGYGYTF
TGTGCCAGCAGCCGAACCGGGACAGGCTATGGCTACACCTTC
>TRBV7-4|-|-|TRBJ1-2
CASSLGQEANYGYTF
TGTGCCAGCAGCTTAGGACAGGAAGCTAACTATGGCTACACCTTC
>TRBV9|TRBD1|-|TRBJ2-7
CASSAAGTGGHEQYF
TGTGCCAGCAGCGCGGCCGGGACAGGGGGTCACGAGCAGTACTTC
>TRBV2|-|-|TRBJ2-4
CASVAPKQQGERAKNIQYF
TGTGCCAGCGTCGCACCTAAACAGCAAGGCGAAAGAGCCAAAAACATTCAGTACTTC
>TRBV19|TRBD1|-|TRBJ1-1
CASSRDRGNTEAFF
TGTGCCAGTAGTAGGGACAGGGGCAACACTGAAGCTTTCTTT
>TRBV28|-|-|TRBJ2-7
CASSLRGLLNYEQYF
TGTGCCAGCAGTTTGCGGGGCCTGCTAAACTACGAGCAGTACTTC
>TRBV5-6|TRBD1|few|TRBJ1-2
CASSSQGAGNGYTF
TGTGCCAGCAGCTCACAGGGGGCTGGGAATGGCTACACCTTC
>TRBV28|-|-|TRBJ1-5
CASSTGFNQPQHF
TGTGCCAGCAGTACAGGATTCAATCAGCCCCAGCATTTT
>TRBV28|-|-|TRBJ1-2
CASRHDSIYGYTF
TGTGCCAGCAGGCACGACAGTATCTATGGCTACACCTTC